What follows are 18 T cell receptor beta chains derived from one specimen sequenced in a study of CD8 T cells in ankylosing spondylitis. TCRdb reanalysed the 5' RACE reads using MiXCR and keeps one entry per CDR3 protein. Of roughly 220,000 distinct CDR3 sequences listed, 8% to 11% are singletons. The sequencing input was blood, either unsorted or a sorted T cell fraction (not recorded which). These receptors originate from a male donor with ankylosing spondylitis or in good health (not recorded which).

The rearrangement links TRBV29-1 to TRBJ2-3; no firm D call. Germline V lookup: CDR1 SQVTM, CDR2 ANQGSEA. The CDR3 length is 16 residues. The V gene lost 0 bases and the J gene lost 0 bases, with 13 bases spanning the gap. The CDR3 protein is CSVEDFTTRSTDTQYF. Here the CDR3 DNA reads TGCAGCGTTGAAGATTTCACGACGCGAAGCACAGATACGCAGTATTTT.

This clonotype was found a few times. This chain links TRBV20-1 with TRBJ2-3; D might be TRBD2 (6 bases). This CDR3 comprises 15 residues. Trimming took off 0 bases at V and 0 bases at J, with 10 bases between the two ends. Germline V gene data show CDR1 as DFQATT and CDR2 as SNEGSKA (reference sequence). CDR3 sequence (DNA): TGCAGTGCTAGAGATCCGGCGGGAAGCACAGATACGCAGTATTTT. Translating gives CSARDPAGSTDTQYF.

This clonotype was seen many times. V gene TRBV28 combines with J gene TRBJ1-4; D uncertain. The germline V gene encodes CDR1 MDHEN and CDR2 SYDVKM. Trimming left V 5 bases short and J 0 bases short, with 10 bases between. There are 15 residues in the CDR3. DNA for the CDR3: TGTGCCAGCAGTACGGACGGCGCAACTAATGAAAAACTGTTTTTT. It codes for CASSTDGATNEKLFF.

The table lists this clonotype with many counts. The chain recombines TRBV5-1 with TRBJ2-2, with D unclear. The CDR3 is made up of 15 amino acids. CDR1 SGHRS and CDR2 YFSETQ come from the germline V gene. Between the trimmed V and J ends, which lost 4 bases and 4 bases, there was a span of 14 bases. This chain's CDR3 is CASSRADGLTGELFF. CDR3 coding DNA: TGCGCCAGCAGCAGGGCTGACGGTCTCACCGGGGAGCTGTTTTTT.

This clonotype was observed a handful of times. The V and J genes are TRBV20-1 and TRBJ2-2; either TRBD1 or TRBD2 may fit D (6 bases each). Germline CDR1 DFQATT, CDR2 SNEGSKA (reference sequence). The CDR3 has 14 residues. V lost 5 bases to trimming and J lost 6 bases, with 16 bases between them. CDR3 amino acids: CSAQPPGGPGELFF. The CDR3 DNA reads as TGCAGTGCTCAGCCACCCGGGGGCCCCGGGGAGCTGTTTTTT.

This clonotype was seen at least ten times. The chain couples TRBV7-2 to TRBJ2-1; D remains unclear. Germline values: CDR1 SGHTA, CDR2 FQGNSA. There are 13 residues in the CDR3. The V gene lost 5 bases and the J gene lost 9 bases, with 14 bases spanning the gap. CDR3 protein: CASSPDPDGEQFF. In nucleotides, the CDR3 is TGTGCCAGCAGCCCGGACCCAGACGGTGAGCAGTTCTTC.

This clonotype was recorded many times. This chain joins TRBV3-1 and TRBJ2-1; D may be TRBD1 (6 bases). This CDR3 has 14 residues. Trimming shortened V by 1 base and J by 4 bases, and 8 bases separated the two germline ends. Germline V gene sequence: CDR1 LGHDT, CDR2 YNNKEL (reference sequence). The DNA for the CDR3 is TGTGCCAGCAGCCAAGGGACAGAGTACAATGAGCAGTTCTTC. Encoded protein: CASSQGTEYNEQFF.

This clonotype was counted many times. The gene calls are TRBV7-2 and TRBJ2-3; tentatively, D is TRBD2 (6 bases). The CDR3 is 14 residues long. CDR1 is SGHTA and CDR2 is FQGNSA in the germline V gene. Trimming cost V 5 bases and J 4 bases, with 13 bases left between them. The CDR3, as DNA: TGTGCCAGCAGCCCAGAACTAGCAGCAGATACGCAGTATTTT. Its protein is CASSPELAADTQYF. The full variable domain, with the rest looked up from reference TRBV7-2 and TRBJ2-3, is GAGVSQSPSNKVTEKGKDVELRCDPISGHTALYWYRQSLGQGLEFLIYFQGNSAPDKSGLPSDRFSAERTGGSVSTLTIQRTQQEDSAVYLCASSPELAADTQYFGPGTRLTVL.

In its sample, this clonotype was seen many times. CDR3 sequence (DNA): TGCGCCAGCAGCTTGATCGACGCTGGGGGCACTGAAGCTTTCTTT. It translates to CASSLIDAGGTEAFF. The chain has TRBV5-1 and TRBJ1-1, with D possibly being TRBD1 (5 bases). Trimming cost V 1 base and J 4 bases, with 14 bases left between them. This CDR3 contains 15 residues. CDR1 SGHRS and CDR2 YFSETQ come from the germline V gene.

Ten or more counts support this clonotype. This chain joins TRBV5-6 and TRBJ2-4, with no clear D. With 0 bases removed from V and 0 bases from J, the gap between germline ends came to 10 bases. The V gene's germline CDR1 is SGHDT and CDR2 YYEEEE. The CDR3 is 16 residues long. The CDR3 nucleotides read TGTGCCAGCAGCTTGGACCCCACCCTAGCCAAAAACATTCAGTACTTC. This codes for CASSLDPTLAKNIQYF.

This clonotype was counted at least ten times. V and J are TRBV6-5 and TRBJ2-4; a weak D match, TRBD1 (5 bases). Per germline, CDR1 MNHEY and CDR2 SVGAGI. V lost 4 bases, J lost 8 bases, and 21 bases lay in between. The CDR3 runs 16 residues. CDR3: CASSSSGPTELDIQYF. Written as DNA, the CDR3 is TGTGCCAGCAGTTCCTCAGGGCCTACAGAGCTGGACATTCAGTACTTC.

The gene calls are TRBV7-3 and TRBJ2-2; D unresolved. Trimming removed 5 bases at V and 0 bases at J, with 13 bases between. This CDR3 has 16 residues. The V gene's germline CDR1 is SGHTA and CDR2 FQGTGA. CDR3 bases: TGTGCCAGCAGCCGCATCGAGGCCCCGAACACCGGGGAGCTGTTTTTT. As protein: CASSRIEAPNTGELFF.

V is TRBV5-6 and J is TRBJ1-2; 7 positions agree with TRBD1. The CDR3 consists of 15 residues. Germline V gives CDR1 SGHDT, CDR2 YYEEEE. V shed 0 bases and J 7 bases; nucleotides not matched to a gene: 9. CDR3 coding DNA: TGTGCCAGCAGCTTGGTGACAGGGAGGGCCGCTGGCTACACCTTC. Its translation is CASSLVTGRAAGYTF. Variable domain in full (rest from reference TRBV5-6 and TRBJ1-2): DAGVTQSPTHLIKTRGQQVTLRCSPKSGHDTVSWYQQALGQGPQFIFQYYEEEERQRGNFPDRFSGHQFPNYSSELNVNALLLGDSALYLCASSLVTGRAAGYTFGSGTRLTVV.

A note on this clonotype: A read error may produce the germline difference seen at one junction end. CDR3 loop: CASSYPRSLGSDSYNEQLF. The CDR3 region has the DNA TGTGCCAGCAGTTATCCCCGCTCTCTGGGGAGCGACTCCTACAATGAGCAGCTCTTC. The V call is TRBV6-2 or TRBV6-3, the J call TRBJ2-1; TRBD2 is a possible D gene (5 bases). Germline V gene sequence: CDR1 MNHEY, CDR2 SVGEGT. The CDR3 runs to 19 residues.

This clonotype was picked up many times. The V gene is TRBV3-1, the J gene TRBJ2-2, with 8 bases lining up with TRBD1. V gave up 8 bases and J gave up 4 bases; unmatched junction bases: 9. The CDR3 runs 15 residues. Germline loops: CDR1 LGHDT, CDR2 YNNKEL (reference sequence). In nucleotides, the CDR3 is TGTGCCAGCGGATACATAACAGGGGGCACCGGGGAGCTGTTTTTT. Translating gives CASGYITGGTGELFF.

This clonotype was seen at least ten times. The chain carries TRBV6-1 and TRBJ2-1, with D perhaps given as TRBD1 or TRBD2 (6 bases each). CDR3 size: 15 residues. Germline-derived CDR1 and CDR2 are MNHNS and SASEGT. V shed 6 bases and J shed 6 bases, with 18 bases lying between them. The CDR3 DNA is TGTGCCAGCAGAACGGGGGCCGCGAGGGGCAATGAGCAGTTCTTC. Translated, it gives CASRTGAARGNEQFF.

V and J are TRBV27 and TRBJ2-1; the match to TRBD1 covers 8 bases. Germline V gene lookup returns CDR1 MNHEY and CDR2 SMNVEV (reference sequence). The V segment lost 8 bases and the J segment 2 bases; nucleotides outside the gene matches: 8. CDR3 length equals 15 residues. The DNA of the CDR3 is TGTGCCAGCCCCGGGGACAGGTCGCCCTACAATGAGCAGTTCTTC. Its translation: CASPGDRSPYNEQFF.

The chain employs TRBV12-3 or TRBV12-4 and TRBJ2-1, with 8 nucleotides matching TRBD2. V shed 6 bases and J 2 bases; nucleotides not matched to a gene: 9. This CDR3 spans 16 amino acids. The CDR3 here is CASRSSGASPYNEQFF. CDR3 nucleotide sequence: TGTGCCAGCAGGAGTAGCGGGGCGTCCCCCTACAATGAGCAGTTCTTC.